The entry below describes one T cell receptor (beta chain). The data belong to a study of blood T cell repertoires in COVID-19. The wider study: The samples span acute and convalescent COVID-19 from the United States, Italy and Spain. In each case, the material was cDNA or gDNA derived from T cells, B-cell-depleted T cells, or PBMCs.

The authors' processing: Amplification with reference gene primers provided the estimates of nucleated cell counts. TCRdb's table, derived via immunoSEQ multiplex PCR, lists solely in-frame clones and lacks some. V and J calls and clone size are copied from that table; D and trimming were computed from the DNA. The sample lists some 250,000 clones, around 93% occurring once. CDR1 SNHLY and CDR2 FYNNEI come from the germline V gene. This CDR3 region has 18 residues. The J segment lost 0 bases and the V segment lost 6 bases, leaving 11 bases of the junction unmatched. The clonotype was recovered from a human donor in a cohort exposed to, infected with or recovered from COVID-19 (not recorded which). The donor label of this sample is uncertain. The sample was PBMCs or T cells enriched from blood (not recorded which). The chain has TRBV2 and TRBJ2-2; 9 bases line up with TRBD1. DNA of the CDR3: TGTGCCAGCAGGGCCCGGACAGGGGAAGAGCCGAACACCGGGGAGCTGTTTTTT. Amino acids: CASRARTGEEPNTGELFF.